Shown below are 4 T cell receptor beta chains from a single sample sequenced in a study of cytotoxic CD8 clonotypes in ibrutinib-treated CLL. Clones were read by immunoSEQ multiplex PCR, and TCRdb kept only the in-frame ones, dropping some. The data hold about 40,000 clones, with 60% to 75% observed a single time. This sample comprised PBMCs, obtained at disease progression, from a patient treated with ibrutinib. The receptors here all came from a human donor with chronic lymphocytic leukemia.

The chain employs TRBV25-1 and TRBJ1-1; D perhaps matches TRBD1 (6 bases). CDR3 size: 13 residues. Germline CDR1 reads MGHDK; CDR2 reads SYGVNS. V lost 3 bases and J lost 14, with 19 bases in between. The CDR3 bases are TGTGCCAGCAGTGAGGAGGTTCCCCCGGGGGCCTTCTTT. Protein sequence: CASSEEVPPGAFF.

This chain links TRBV21-1 with TRBJ2-7; no check of the table's D call, TRBD2, against the DNA was made. TRBV21-1 counts as a pseudogene. The CDR3 runs to 17 residues. Here the CDR3 reads CASSKATRTGKSYEQYF. The CDR3 nucleotides read TGTGCCAGCAGCAAAGCTACCCGGACGGGGAAATCCTACGAGCAGTACTTC.

This chain links TRBV19 with TRBJ2-1; 10 bases align to TRBD2. The CDR3 has 14 residues. V was clipped by 4 bases and J by 7 bases; unmatched bases: 4. The germline V gene has CDR1 LNHDA and CDR2 SQIVND (reference sequence). The CDR3 sequence is CASSRSGGVNEQFF. The CDR3 region has the DNA TGTGCCAGTAGTAGAAGCGGGGGGGTGAATGAGCAGTTCTTC.

This chain joins TRBV7-6 and TRBJ2-2; the match to TRBD1 covers 10 bases. Germline CDR1 is SGHVS and CDR2 is FNYEAQ. V lost 4 bases and J lost 6; bases outside the gene matches: 5. This CDR3 spans 15 amino acids. DNA of the CDR3: TGTGCCAGCAGCTCGGGACAGGGGTGGTCCGGGGAGCTGTTTTTT. Amino acid sequence: CASSSGQGWSGELFF.